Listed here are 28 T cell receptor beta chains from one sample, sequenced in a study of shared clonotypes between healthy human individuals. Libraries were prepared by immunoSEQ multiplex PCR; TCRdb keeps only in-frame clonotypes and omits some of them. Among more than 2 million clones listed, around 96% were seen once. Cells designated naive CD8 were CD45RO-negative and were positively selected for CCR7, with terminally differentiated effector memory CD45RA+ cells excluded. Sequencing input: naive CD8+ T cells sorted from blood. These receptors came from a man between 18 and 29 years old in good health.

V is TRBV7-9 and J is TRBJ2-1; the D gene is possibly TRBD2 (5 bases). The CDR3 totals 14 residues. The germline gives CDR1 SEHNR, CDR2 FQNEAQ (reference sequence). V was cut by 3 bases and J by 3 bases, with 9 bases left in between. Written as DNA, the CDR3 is TGTGCCAGCAGCTTCACGGGAAACTACAATGAGCAGTTCTTC. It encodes CASSFTGNYNEQFF.

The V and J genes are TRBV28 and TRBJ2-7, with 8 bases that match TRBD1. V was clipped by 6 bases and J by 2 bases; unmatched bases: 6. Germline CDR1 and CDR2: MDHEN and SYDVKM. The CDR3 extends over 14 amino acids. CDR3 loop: CASRGTGATYEQYF. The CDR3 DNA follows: TGTGCCAGCAGGGGGACAGGAGCAACCTACGAGCAGTACTTC.

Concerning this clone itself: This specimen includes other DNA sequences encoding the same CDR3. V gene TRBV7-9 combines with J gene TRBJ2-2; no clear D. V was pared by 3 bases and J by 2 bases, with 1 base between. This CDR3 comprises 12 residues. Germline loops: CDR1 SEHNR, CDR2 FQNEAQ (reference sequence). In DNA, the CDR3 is TGTGCCAGCAGCTTCAACACCGGGGAGCTGTTTTTT. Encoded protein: CASSFNTGELFF. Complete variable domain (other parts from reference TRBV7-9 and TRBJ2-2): DTGVSQNPRHKITKRGQNVTFRCDPISEHNRLYWYRQTLGQGPEFLTYFQNEAQLEKSRLLSDRFSAERPKGSFSTLEIQRTEQGDSAMYLCASSFNTGELFFGEGSRLTVL.

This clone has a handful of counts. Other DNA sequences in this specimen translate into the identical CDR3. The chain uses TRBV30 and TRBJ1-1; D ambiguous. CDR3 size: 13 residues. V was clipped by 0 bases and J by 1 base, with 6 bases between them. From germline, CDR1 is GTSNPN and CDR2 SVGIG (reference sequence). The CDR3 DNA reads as TGTGCCTGGAGTGTCGGCGGGAACACTGAAGCTTTCTTT. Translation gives CAWSVGGNTEAFF.

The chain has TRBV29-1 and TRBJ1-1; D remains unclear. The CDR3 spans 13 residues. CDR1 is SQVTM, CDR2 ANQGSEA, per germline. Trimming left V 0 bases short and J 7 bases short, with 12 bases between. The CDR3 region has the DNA TGCAGCGTTGAAGATGCCGAAGTGGTTGAAGCTTTCTTT. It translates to CSVEDAEVVEAFF.

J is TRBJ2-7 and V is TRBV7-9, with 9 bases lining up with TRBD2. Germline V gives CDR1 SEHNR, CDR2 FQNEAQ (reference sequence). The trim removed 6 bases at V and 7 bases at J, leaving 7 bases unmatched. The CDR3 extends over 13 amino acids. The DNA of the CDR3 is TGTGCCAGCAGGCGGGAGGGCCAACGGGAGCAGTACTTC. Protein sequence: CASRREGQREQYF.

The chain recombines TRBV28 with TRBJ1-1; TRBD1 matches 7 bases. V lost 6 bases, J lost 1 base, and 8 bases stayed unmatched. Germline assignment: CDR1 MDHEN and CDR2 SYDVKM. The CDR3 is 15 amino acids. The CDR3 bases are TGTGCCAGCAGGCAGGGGGACAGCCCGAACACTGAAGCTTTCTTT. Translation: CASRQGDSPNTEAFF.

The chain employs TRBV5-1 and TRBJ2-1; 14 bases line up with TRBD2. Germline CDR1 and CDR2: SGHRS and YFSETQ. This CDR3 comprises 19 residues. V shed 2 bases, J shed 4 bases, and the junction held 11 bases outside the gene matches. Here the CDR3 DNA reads TGCGCCAGCAGCTTAGGACTAGCGGGGGGACTCGATTTTTACAATGAGCAGTTCTTC. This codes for CASSLGLAGGLDFYNEQFF.

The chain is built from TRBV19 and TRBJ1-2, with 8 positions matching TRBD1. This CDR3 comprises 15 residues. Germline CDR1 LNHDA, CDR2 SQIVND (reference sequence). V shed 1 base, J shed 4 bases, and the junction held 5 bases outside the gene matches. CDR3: CASSIAAGGTYGYTF. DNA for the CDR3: TGTGCCAGTAGTATAGCGGCAGGGGGCACCTATGGCTACACCTTC.

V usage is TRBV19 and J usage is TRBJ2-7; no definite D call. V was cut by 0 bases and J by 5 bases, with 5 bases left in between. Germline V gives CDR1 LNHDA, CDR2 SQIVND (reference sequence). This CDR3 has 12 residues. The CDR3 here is CASSIDLNEQYF. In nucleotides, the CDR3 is TGTGCCAGTAGTATAGATCTGAACGAGCAGTACTTC.

Written as DNA, the CDR3 is TGTGCCAGCAGTCCCCACAGTGGACGTGCTGACTATGGCTACACCTTC. This sequence encodes CASSPHSGRADYGYTF. The chain combines TRBV28 with TRBJ1-2; D ambiguous. Per germline, CDR1 MDHEN and CDR2 SYDVKM. V lost 5 bases, J lost 3 bases, and 19 bases lay in between. The CDR3 runs to 16 residues.

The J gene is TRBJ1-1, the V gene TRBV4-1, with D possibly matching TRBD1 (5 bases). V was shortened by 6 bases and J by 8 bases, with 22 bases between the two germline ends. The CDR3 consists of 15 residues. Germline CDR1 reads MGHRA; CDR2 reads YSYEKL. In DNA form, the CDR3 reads TGCGCCAGCAGTCCCGAACAGGTGCCCCCAGGAGAAGCTTTCTTT. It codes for CASSPEQVPPGEAFF.

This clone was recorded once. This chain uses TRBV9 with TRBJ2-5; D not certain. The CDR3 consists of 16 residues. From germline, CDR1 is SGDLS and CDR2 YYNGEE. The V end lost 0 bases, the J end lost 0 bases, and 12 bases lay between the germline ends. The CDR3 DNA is TGTGCCAGCAGCGTAGGTAGCAGGCGCTACCAAGAGACCCAGTACTTC. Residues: CASSVGSRRYQETQYF.

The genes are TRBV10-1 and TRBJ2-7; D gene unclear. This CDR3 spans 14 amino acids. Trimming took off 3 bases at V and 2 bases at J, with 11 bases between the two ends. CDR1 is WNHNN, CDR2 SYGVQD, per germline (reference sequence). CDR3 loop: CASSELSSAYEQYF. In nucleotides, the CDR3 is TGCGCCAGCAGTGAATTATCCAGCGCCTACGAGCAGTACTTC.

CDR3 nucleotides: TGTGCCAGCACAGTTTCAGGGTCCCCTGAAGCTTTCTTT. Its translation is CASTVSGSPEAFF. The chain employs TRBV6-1 and TRBJ1-1; D possibly corresponds to TRBD1 (5 bases). The CDR3 has 13 residues. Trimming took 7 bases from V and 6 from J, leaving 15 bases between them. Germline lookup yields CDR1 MNHNS and CDR2 SASEGT.

The CDR3 DNA is TGTGCCAGCAGCGCAATTATAGGAGTTGGCACAGATACGCAGTATTTT. It yields the protein CASSAIIGVGTDTQYF. This sequence joins TRBV28 and TRBJ2-3; D unclear. Germline V CDR1 and CDR2: MDHEN, SYDVKM. The V and J ends lost 6 bases and 1 base respectively, with 17 bases between them. CDR3 length: 16 amino acids.

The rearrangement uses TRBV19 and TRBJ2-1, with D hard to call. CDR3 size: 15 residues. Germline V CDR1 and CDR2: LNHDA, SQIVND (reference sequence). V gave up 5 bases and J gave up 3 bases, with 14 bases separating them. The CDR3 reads CASSGEETLYNEQFF. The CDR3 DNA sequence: TGTGCCAGTAGTGGGGAAGAGACACTCTACAATGAGCAGTTCTTC.

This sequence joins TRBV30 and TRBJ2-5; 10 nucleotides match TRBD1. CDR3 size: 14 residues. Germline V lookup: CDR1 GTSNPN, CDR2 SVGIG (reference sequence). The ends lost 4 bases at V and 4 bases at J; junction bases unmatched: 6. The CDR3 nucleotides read TGTGCCTGGACCCCGACAGGGGGCATAGAGACCCAGTACTTC. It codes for CAWTPTGGIETQYF.

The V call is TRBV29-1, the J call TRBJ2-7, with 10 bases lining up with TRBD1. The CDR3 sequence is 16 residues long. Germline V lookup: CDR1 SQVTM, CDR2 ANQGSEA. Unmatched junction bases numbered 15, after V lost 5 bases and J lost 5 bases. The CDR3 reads CSVIILRDRGIDEQYF. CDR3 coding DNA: TGCAGCGTTATAATTCTCCGGGACAGGGGTATTGACGAGCAGTACTTC.

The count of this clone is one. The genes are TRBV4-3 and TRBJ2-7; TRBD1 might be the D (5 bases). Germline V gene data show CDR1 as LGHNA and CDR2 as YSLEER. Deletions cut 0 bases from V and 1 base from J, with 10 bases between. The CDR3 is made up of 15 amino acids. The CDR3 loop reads CASSQDLTVSYEQYF. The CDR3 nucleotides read TGCGCCAGCAGCCAAGATTTGACAGTTTCCTACGAGCAGTACTTC.

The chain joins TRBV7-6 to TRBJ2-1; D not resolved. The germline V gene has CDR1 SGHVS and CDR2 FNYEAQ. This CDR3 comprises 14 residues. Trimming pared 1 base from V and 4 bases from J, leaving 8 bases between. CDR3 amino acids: CASSLEGWYNEQFF. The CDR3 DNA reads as TGTGCCAGCAGCTTAGAGGGATGGTACAATGAGCAGTTCTTC.

CDR3 loop: CASEVGSGQETQYF. Here the CDR3 DNA reads TGTGCCAGCGAAGTAGGCAGCGGCCAAGAGACCCAGTACTTC. The rearrangement joins TRBV25-1 to TRBJ2-5; D might be TRBD2 (5 bases). There are 14 residues in the CDR3. V was trimmed by 8 bases and J by 1 base, leaving 14 bases between them. From germline, CDR1 is MGHDK and CDR2 SYGVNS.

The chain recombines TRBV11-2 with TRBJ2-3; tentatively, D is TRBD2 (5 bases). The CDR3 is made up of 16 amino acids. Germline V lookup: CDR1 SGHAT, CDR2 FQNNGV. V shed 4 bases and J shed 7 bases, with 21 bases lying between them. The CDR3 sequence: CASSSQRRERSYTQYF. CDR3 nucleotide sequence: TGTGCCAGCAGCTCCCAGAGAAGGGAGCGTAGTTATACGCAGTATTTT. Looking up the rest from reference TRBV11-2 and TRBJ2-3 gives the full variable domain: EAGVAQSPRYKIIEKRQSVAFWCNPISGHATLYWYQQILGQGPKLLIQFQNNGVVDDSQLPKDRFSAERLKGVDSTLKIQPAKLEDSAVYLCASSSQRRERSYTQYFGPGTRLTVL.

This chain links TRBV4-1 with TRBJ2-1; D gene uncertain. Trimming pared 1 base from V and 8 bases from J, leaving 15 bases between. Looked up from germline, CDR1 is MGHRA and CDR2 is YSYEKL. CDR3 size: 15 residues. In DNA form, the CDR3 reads TGCGCCAGCAGCCAAGGGCTAGAGAAGAAGGATGAGCAGTTCTTC. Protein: CASSQGLEKKDEQFF.

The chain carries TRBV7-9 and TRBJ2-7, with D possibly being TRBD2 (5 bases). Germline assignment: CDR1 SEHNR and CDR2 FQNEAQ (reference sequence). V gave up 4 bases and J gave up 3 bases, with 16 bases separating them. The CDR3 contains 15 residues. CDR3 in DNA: TGTGCCAGCAGCTCCCTTGGATTTAGCGACTACGAGCAGTACTTC. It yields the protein CASSSLGFSDYEQYF.

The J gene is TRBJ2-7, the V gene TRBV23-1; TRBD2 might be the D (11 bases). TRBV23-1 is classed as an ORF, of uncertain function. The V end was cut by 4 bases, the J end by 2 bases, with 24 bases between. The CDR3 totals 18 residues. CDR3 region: CASSRSRDRGLAAYEQYF. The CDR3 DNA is TGCGCCAGCAGTCGGTCCCGGGACAGGGGACTAGCGGCCTACGAGCAGTACTTC.

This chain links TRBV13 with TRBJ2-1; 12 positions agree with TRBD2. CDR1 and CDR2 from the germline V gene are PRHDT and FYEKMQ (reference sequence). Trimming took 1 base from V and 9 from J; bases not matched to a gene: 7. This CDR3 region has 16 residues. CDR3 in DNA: TGTGCCAGCAGCTTAGCGACTAGCGGGAGATCGAGTGAGCAGTTCTTC. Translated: CASSLATSGRSSEQFF.

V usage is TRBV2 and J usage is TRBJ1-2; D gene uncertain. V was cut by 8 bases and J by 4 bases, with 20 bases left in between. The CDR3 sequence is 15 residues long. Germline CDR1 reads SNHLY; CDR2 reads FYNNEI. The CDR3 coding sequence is TGTGCCAGCTTGGTGGAGCTCTCGGGCCTCTATGGCTACACCTTC. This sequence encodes CASLVELSGLYGYTF.